This record concerns one T cell receptor (beta chain) sequence. Its target is unknown. The CDR3 is 12 residues long. Germline V gene lookup returns CDR1 DFQATT and CDR2 SNEGSKA (reference sequence). V gave up 4 bases and J gave up 4 bases, with 9 bases separating them. This specimen comes from a study of blood T cells in healthy people across ages. Study-level findings and limits: Observed TCR beta diversity showed a strong correlation with the percentage of naive T cells as measured by flow cytometry. It was the long-lived donors that had more naive CD4+ cells and higher diversity than aged donors.

Alongside a J-beta primer mix, a sample-barcoded 5' primer served in a second PCR lasting roughly 6 to 11 cycles. MiXCR was run by TCRdb on the 5' RACE reads, yielding one entry per CDR3 protein. The sample records over a million distinct CDR3 sequences, 35% to 55% being singletons. The source material was blood. The gene calls are TRBV20-1 and TRBJ2-3, with D hard to call. The receptor was derived from an older woman in good health. CDR3 loop: CSANSPSDTQYF. For the CDR3, the DNA is TGCAGTGCTAATAGCCCGTCAGATACGCAGTATTTT.